This entry features one TCR beta chain sequence. Its cognate antigen is unknown. The data originate from a study of CD8 T cells in Susac syndrome. Study-wide findings and caveats: The study recognized that the number of individuals in its TCR sequencing and HLA analysis was relatively small.

RNA amounts of roughly 0.45 to 1 ug underwent reverse transcription with random hexamers. An immunoSEQ multiplex PCR amplified TCR beta CDR3 over 54 Vbeta and 13 Jbeta. MiXCR, run by TCRdb on the immunoSEQ multiplex PCR reads, gives a single entry per CDR3 protein. Here the sample spans about 150,000 distinct CDR3 sequences, roughly 92% being singletons. TCR beta sequencing covered blood CD8+ and CD4+ T cells. TEMRA cells were enriched by FACS, while CD8+ and CD4+ T cells were obtained through a negative isolation that was performed magnetically. Sequencing used CD4+ T cells from PBMCs. This TCR came from a human donor with multiple sclerosis.

This CDR3 reads CASRARRGSYEQYF. In DNA, the CDR3 is TGTGCCAGCAGGGCCCGCCGGGGCTCCTACGAGCAGTACTTC. The rearrangement joins TRBV6-1 to TRBJ2-7; D might be TRBD2 (5 bases). Germline CDR1 and CDR2: MNHNS and SASEGT. The V end was cut by 6 bases, the J end by 0 bases, with 12 bases between. The CDR3 is 14 residues long.